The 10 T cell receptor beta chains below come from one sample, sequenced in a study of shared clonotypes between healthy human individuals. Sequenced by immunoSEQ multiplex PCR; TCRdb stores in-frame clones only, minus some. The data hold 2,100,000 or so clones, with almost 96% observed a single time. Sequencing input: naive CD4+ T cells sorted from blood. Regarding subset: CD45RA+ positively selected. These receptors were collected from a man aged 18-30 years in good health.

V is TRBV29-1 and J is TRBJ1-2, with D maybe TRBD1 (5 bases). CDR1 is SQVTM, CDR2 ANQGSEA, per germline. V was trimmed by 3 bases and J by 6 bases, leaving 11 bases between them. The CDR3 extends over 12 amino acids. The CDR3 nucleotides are TGCAGCGTTGATGGGGGGTCGGATGGCTACACCTTC. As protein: CSVDGGSDGYTF.

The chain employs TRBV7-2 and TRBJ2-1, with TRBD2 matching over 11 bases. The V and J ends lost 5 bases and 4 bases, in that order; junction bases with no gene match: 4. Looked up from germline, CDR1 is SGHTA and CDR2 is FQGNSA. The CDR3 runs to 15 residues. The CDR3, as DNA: TGTGCCAGCAGCCTGACTAGCGGGACGTACAATGAGCAGTTCTTC. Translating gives CASSLTSGTYNEQFF.

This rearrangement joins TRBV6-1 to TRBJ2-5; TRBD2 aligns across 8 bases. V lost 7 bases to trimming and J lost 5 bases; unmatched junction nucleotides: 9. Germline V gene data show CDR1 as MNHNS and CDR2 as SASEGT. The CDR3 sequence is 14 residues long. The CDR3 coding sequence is TGTGCCAGCACGCAAACGGGGGGGCGTGAGACCCAGTACTTC. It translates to CASTQTGGRETQYF.

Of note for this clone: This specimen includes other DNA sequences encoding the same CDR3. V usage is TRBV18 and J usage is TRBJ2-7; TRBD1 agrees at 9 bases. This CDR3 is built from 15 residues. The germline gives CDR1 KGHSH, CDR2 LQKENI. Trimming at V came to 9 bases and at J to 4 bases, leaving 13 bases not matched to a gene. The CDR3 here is CASSTSSGTGYEQYF. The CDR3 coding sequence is TGTGCCAGTTCAACTAGCTCCGGGACAGGGTACGAGCAGTACTTC.

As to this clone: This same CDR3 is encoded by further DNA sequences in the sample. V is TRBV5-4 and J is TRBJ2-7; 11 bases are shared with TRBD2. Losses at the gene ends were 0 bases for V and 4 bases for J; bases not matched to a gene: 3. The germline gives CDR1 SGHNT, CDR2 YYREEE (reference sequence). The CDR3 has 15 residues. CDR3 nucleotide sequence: TGTGCCAGCAGCTTGGTAGCGGGAGGGCCTTACGAGCAGTACTTC. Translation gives CASSLVAGGPYEQYF.

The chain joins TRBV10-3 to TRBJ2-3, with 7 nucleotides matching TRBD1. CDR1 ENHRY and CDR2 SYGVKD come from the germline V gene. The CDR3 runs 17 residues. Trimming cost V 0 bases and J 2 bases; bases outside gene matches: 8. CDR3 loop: CAISESVTGANTDTQYF. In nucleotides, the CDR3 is TGTGCCATCAGTGAGTCGGTAACAGGGGCGAACACAGATACGCAGTATTTT.

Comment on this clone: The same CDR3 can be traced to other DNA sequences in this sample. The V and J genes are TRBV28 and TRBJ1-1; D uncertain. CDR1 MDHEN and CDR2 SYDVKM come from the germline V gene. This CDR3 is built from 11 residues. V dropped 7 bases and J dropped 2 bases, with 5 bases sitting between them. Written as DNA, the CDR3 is TGTGCCAGCATAACTAACACTGAAGCTTTCTTT. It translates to CASITNTEAFF.

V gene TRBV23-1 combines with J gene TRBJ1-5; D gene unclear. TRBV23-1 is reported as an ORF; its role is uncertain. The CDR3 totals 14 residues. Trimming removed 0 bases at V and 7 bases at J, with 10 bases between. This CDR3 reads CASSQSPLDQPQHF. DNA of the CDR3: TGCGCCAGCAGTCAATCTCCCCTTGACCAGCCCCAGCATTTT.

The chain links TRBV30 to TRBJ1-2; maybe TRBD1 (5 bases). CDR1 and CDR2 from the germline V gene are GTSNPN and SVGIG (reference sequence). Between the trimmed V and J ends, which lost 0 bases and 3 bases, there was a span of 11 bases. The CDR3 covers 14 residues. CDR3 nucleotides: TGTGCCTGGAGTGTCCCAGGGACGGACTATGGCTACACCTTC. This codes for CAWSVPGTDYGYTF.

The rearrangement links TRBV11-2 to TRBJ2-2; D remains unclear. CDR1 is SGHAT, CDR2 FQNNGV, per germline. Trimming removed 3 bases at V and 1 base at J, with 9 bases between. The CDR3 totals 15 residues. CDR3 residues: CASSFSRQNTGELFF. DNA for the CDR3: TGTGCCAGCAGCTTTTCCCGACAGAACACCGGGGAGCTGTTTTTT.